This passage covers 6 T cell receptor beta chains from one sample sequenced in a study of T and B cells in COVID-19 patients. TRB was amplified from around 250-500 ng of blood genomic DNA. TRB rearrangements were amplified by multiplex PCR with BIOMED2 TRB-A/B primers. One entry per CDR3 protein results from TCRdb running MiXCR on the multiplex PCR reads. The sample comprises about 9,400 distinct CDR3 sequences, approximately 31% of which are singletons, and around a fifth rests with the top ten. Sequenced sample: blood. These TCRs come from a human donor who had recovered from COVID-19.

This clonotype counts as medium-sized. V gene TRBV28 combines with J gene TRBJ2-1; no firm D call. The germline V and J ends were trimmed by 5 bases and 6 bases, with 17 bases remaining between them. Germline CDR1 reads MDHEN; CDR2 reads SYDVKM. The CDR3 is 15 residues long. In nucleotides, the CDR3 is TGTGCCAGCAGTAACCCCGAGAGGTCTGCCAATGAGCAGTTCTTC. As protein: CASSNPERSANEQFF.

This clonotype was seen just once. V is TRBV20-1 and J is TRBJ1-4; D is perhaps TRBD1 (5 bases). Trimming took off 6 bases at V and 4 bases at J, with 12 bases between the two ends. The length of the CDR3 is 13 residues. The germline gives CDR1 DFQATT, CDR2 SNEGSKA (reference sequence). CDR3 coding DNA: TGCAGTGCGCGGGACCGATATAATGAAAAACTGTTTTTT. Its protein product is CSARDRYNEKLFF.

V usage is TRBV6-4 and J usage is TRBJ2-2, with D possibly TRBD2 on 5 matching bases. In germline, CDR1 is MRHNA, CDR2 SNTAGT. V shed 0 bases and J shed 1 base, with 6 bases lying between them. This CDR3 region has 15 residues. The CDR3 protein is CASSDSSENTGELFF. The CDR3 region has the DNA TGTGCCAGCAGTGACTCTAGCGAGAACACCGGGGAGCTGTTTTTT.

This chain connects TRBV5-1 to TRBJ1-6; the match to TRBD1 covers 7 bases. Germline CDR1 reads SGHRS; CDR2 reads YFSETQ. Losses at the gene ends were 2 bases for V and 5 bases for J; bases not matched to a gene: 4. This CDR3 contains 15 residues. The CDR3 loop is CASSFHDRDNSPLHF. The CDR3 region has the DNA TGCGCCAGCAGCTTCCACGACAGGGATAATTCACCCCTCCACTTT.

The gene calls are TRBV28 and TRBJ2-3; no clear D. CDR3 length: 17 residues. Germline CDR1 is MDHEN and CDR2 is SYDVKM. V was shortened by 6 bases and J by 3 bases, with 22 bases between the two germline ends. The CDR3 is CASSQEMTGPPTDTQYF. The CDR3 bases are TGTGCCAGCAGCCAAGAGATGACGGGCCCCCCGACAGATACGCAGTATTTT.

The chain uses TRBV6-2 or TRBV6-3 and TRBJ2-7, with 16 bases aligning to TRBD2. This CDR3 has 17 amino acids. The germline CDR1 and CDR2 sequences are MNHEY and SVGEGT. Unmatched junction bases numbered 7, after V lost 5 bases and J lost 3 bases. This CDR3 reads CASSGPGLAGGSYEQYF. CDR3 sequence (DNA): TGTGCCAGCAGTGGACCGGGACTAGCGGGGGGGAGCTACGAGCAGTACTTC.